There are many counts of the clone carrying this T cell receptor beta chain. The antigen remains unidentified. The record originates from a study of CD8 T cells in ankylosing spondylitis. Study-wide results and limits: Clones linked to the disease showed a CD8+ phenotype. They occurred at relatively low frequencies in peripheral blood.

Via MiXCR, TCRdb re-called the 5' RACE reads, giving one row per CDR3 protein. This table has 240,000 or so distinct CDR3 sequences, 8% to 9.5% appearing once. Trimming pared 0 bases from V and 2 bases from J, leaving 13 bases between. Germline lookup yields CDR1 DFQATT and CDR2 SNEGSKA (reference sequence). This CDR3 region has 15 residues. The sample taken for sequencing was blood, either unsorted or a sorted T cell fraction (not recorded which). The gene calls are TRBV20-1 and TRBJ1-1; D unresolved. The source is a male donor with ankylosing spondylitis or in good health (not recorded which). Here the CDR3 DNA reads TGCAGTGCTAGAGATGCAGGACGGTTCAACACTGAAGCTTTCTTT. It codes for CSARDAGRFNTEAFF.